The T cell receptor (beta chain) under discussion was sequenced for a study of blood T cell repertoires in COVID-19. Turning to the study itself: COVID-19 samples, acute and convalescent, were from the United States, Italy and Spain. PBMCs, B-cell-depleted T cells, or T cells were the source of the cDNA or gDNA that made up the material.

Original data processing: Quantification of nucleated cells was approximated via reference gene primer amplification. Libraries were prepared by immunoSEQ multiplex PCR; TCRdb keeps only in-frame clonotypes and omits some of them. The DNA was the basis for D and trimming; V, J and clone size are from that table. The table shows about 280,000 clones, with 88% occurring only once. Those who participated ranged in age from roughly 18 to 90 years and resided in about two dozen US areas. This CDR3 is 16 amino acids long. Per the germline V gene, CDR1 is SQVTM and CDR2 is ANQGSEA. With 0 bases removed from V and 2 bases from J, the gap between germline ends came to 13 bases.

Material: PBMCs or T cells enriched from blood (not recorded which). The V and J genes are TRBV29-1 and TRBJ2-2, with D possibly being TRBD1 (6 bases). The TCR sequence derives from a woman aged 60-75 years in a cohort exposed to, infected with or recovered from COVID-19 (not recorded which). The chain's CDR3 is CSVEDRQATNTGELFF. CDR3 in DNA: TGCAGCGTTGAAGATCGACAGGCTACAAACACCGGGGAGCTGTTTTTT.